The T cell receptor (beta chain) under discussion was sequenced for a study of CD8 T cells in acute hepatitis C reinfection. Background on the study: CD8+ T cells recognizing the HCV NS3-1073 epitope were profiled acutely and after viral clearance. Study-level points and caveats: All groups preferentially used TRBV04 and TRBV06, which was not due to overrepresentation in the naive pool. CDR3 sequences shared with other epitopes were rare. Follow-up repertoires were missing for chronically infected subjects.

Clones were sequenced by immunoSEQ multiplex PCR, and TCRdb holds only the in-frame ones, with some missing. The profile shows thousands of clones, approximately 67% of them singletons. V gave up 0 bases and J gave up 2 bases, with 4 bases separating them. This CDR3 has 13 residues. Looked up from germline, CDR1 is LGHNA and CDR2 is YNFKEQ. Time point here: at least 347 days after estimated infection, following spontaneous clearance. Sequencing of hepatitis C virus-specific cells was done ex vivo rather than after in vitro expansion. Staining for HCV-specific cells used the tetramer carrying NS3 residues 1073-1081. This clone was seen a few times.

The input for sequencing was HCV NS3-1073 tetramer-sorted CD8+ T cells from PBMCs, taken at follow-up. The J gene is TRBJ1-1, the V gene TRBV4-2, with no clear D. This TCR was recovered from a man aged 35 to 55 who spontaneously cleared hepatitis C infection. For the CDR3, the DNA is TGTGCCAGCAGCCAAGAGTATAACACTGAAGCTTTCTTT. The encoded protein is CASSQEYNTEAFF.